This is a list of T cell receptor beta chains from one sample in a study of identical twins. TCRdb re-called the 5' RACE reads with MiXCR, one entry per CDR3 protein. Among nearly 650,000 distinct CDR3 sequences listed, 7.1% were seen once. These sequences were also reported in another study, on yellow fever vaccine responses in identical twins.

The sample consisted of PBMCs. The source is a woman aged 18-29 years in good health. CDR3s include the opening cysteine and the closing phenylalanine or tryptophan. A D gene is named only where the DNA matches it firmly. The size of a clone is reported for some rows only, either as once, few or many, or as a class for expanded clones.

>TRBD2|TRBJ2-5|.|TRBV2
CASSLAETYQETQYF
TGTGCCAGCAGTCTAGCGGAGACTTACCAAGAGACCCAGTACTTC
>.|TRBJ2-7|many|TRBV5-1
CASSLTGGREFEQYF
TGCGCCAGCAGCTTGACAGGTGGTCGGGAGTTCGAGCAGTACTTC
>TRBD2|TRBJ2-3|many|TRBV10-3
CAIRTSGSTLTDTQYF
TGTGCCATCAGGACTAGCGGGAGTACCCTCACAGATACGCAGTATTTT
>TRBD1|TRBJ2-7|.|TRBV10-3
CAISGTGADVSSYEQYF
TGTGCCATCAGTGGGACAGGGGCGGACGTGAGCTCCTACGAGCAGTACTTC
>TRBD1|TRBJ2-7|.|TRBV19
CASTPGTGGYEQYF
TGTGCCAGTACGCCAGGGACAGGGGGCTACGAGCAGTACTTC
>.|TRBJ2-5|.|TRBV5-1
CASRQTAGQETQYF
TGCGCCAGCAGACAAACAGCAGGCCAAGAGACCCAGTACTTC
>.|TRBJ2-3|.|TRBV10-3
CAISEISTDTQYF
TGTGCCATCAGTGAGATTAGCACAGATACGCAGTATTTT
>.|TRBJ1-4|many|TRBV3-1
CASSRGSLEKLFF
TGTGCCAGCAGCCGAGGCAGCCTAGAAAAACTGTTTTTT
>.|TRBJ2-1|many|TRBV5-1
CASSSRESSYNEQFF
TGCGCCAGCAGCTCCCGGGAAAGCTCCTACAATGAGCAGTTCTTC
>.|TRBJ2-3|.|TRBV10-3
CAIDAGTRDTDTQYF
TGTGCCATCGACGCCGGGACCCGAGACACAGATACGCAGTATTTT
>TRBD1|TRBJ1-1|.|TRBV29-1
CSVEADRTGGNSNTEAFF
TGCAGCGTTGAAGCCGATCGGACAGGGGGGAACTCCAACACTGAAGCTTTCTTT
>TRBD2|TRBJ2-1|few|TRBV5-1
CASSLWSGGGNEQFF
TGCGCCAGCAGCTTGTGGAGCGGGGGGGGCAATGAGCAGTTCTTC
>TRBD2|TRBJ2-5|.|TRBV7-9
CASSLGKTSGVEETQYF
TGTGCCAGCAGCTTAGGGAAGACTAGCGGGGTGGAAGAGACCCAGTACTTC
>.|TRBJ2-5|.|TRBV5-1
CASSLIRTAQETQYF
TGCGCCAGCAGCTTGATCCGGACGGCCCAAGAGACCCAGTACTTC
>TRBD2|TRBJ2-7|many|TRBV25-1
CASSESSRAGGPYEQYF
TGTGCCAGCAGTGAATCGTCCCGGGCGGGAGGTCCCTACGAGCAGTACTTC
>TRBD1|TRBJ2-1|many|TRBV28
CASNDEQGYNEQFF
TGTGCCAGCAACGATGAACAGGGGTACAATGAGCAGTTCTTC
>TRBD2|TRBJ2-1|few|TRBV2
CASSEGAGGPYEQFF
TGTGCCAGCAGTGAAGGGGCGGGAGGGCCGTATGAGCAGTTCTTC
>.|TRBJ2-5|many|TRBV2
CASSGLSQETQYF
TGTGCCAGCAGTGGGCTCAGCCAAGAGACCCAGTACTTC
>TRBD2|TRBJ2-1|.|TRBV10-3
CAIRTSGTSSYNEQFF
TGTGCCATCAGGACTAGCGGGACAAGCTCCTACAATGAGCAGTTCTTC
>.|TRBJ2-7|few|TRBV12-3/TRBV12-4
CASSWDPYEQYF
TGTGCCAGCAGTTGGGACCCATACGAGCAGTACTTC
>TRBD1|TRBJ1-2|many|TRBV24-1
CATTRTGYDGYTF
TGTGCCACCACCAGGACAGGGTACGATGGCTACACCTTC
>.|TRBJ2-1|.|TRBV24-1
CATSTGRISTYNEEFF
TGTGCCACCAGTACGGGACGGATCAGCACCTACAATGAGGAGTTCTTC
>.|TRBJ2-3|few|TRBV3-1
CASSQVLGGDTQYF
TGTGCCAGCAGCCAAGTCTTGGGCGGGGATACGCAGTATTTT
>.|TRBJ1-2|many|TRBV9
CASSPRTANYGYTF
TGTGCCAGCAGCCCCCGAACAGCCAACTATGGCTACACCTTC
>.|TRBJ2-1|few|TRBV14
CASSEDYNRNNEQFF
TGTGCCAGCAGCGAGGACTATAACAGAAACAATGAGCAGTTCTTC
>.|TRBJ2-2|few|TRBV3-1
CASSPLQSNTGELFF
TGTGCCAGCAGCCCCCTCCAGTCGAACACCGGGGAGCTGTTTTTT
>TRBD2|TRBJ2-3|.|TRBV7-2
CASSPLAGEISDTQYF
TGTGCCAGCAGCCCACTAGCGGGGGAAATCTCAGATACGCAGTATTTT
>TRBD2|TRBJ2-1|few|TRBV29-1
CSVRLAGGNEQFF
TGCAGCGTCCGACTAGCGGGAGGCAATGAGCAGTTCTTC
>TRBD2|TRBJ2-3|.|TRBV24-1
CATSITGGSTDTQYF
TGTGCCACCAGTATTACGGGAGGGAGCACAGATACGCAGTATTTT